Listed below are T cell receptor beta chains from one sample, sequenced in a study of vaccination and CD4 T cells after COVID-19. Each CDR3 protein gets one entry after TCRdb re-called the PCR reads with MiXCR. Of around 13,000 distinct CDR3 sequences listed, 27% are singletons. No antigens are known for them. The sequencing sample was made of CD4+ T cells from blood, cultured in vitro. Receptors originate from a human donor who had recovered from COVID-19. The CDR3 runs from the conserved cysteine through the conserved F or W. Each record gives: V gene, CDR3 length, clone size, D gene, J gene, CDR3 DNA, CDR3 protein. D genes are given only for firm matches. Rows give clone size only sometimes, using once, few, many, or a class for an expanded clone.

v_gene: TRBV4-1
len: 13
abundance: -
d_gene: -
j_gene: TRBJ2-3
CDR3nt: TGCGCCAGCAGCTACAGGGTTGAAGATACGCAGTATTTT
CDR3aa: CASSYRVEDTQYF

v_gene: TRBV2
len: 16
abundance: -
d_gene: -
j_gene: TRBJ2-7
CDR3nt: TGTGCCAGCAGTGACCGACAGTCCCTTAGCTCCTACGAGCAGTACTTC
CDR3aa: CASSDRQSLSSYEQYF

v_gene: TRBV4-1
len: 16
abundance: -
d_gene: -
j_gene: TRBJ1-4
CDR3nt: TGCGCCAGCAGCCAAGAAGGAGGGACAAGGAATGAAAAACTGTTTTTT
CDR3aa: CASSQEGGTRNEKLFF

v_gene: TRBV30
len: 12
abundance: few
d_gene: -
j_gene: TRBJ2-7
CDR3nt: TGTGCCTGGAGTGTATTGTCCTACGAGCAGTACTTC
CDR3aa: CAWSVLSYEQYF

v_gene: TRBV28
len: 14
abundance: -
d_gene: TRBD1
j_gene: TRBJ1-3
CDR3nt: TGTGCCAGCAGCTCGACAGGGTCCGGGAACACCATATATTTT
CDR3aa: CASSSTGSGNTIYF

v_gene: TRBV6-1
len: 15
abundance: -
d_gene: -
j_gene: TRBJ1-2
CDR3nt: TGTGCCAGCAGTCGATACTCCGACAGCACCTATGGCTACACCTTC
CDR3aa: CASSRYSDSTYGYTF

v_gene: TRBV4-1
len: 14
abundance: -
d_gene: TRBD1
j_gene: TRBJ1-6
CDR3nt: TGCGCCAGCAGCCCCCGACAGGGAGATTCACCCCTCCACTTT
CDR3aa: CASSPRQGDSPLHF

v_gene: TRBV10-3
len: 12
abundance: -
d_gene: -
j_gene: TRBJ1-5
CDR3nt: TGTGCCACCTCGGGGGGCGGGCAGCCCCAGCATTTT
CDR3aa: CATSGGGQPQHF

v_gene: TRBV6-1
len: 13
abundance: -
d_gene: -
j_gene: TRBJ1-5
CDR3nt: TGTGCCAGCAGCAGAGAACTCAATCAGCCCCAGCATTTT
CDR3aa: CASSRELNQPQHF

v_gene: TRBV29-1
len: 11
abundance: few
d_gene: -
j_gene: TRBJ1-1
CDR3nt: TGCAGCGTCAGGGTTGGGACTGAAGCTTTCTTT
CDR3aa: CSVRVGTEAFF

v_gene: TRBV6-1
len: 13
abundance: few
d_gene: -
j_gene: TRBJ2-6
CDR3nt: TGTGCCAGCAGGGGTTCTGGGGCCAACGTCCTGACTTTC
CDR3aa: CASRGSGANVLTF

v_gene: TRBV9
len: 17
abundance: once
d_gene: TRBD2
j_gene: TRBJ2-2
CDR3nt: TGTGCCAGCAGCGTAGCTACGTGGTCGGGGGGGCCCGGGGAGCTGTTTTTT
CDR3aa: CASSVATWSGGPGELFF

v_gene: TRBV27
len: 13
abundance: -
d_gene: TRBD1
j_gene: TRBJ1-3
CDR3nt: TGTGCCAGCAGGGGACAGGGTGGAAACACCATATATTTT
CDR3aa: CASRGQGGNTIYF

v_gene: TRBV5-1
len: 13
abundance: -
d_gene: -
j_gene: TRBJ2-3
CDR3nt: TGCGCCAGCAGTCCGTATAGCACAGATACGCAGTATTTT
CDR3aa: CASSPYSTDTQYF

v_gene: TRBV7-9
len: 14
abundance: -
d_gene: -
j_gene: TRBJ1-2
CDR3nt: TGTGCCAGCAGCTTAGGAGGGTCTAACTATGGCTACACCTTC
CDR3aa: CASSLGGSNYGYTF

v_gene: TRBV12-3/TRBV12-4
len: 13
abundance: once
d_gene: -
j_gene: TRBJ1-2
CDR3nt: TGTGCCAGCAGTTTAGGGGCGGACTATGGCTACACCTTC
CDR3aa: CASSLGADYGYTF

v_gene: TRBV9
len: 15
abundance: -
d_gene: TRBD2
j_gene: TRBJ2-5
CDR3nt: TGTGCCAGCAGCTTCGAGCGGGGGCTAGGGGAGACCCAGTACTTC
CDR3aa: CASSFERGLGETQYF

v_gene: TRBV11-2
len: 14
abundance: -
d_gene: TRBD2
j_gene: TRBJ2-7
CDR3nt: TGTGCCAGCAGCTCCTTAGCGGGACTCCCCGAGCAGTACTTC
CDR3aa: CASSSLAGLPEQYF

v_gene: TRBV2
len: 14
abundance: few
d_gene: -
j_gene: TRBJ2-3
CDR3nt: TGTGCCAGCCTCCTAGGACTGAGCACAGATACGCAGTATTTT
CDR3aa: CASLLGLSTDTQYF

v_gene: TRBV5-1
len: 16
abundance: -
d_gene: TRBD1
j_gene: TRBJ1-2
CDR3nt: TGCGCCAGCAGCTTGGCAGGACAGGGATCTCTCTATGGCTACACCTTC
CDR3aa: CASSLAGQGSLYGYTF

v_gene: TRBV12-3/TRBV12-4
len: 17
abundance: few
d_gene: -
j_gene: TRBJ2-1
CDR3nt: TGTGCCAGCAGTTTAGCCCGGACAGCAAGCTCCTACAATGAGCAGTTCTTC
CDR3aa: CASSLARTASSYNEQFF

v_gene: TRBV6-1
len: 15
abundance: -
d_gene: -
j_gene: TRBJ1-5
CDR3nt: TGTGCCAGCAGTGAAGAATTCGGGGCCAATCAGCCCCAGCATTTT
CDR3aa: CASSEEFGANQPQHF

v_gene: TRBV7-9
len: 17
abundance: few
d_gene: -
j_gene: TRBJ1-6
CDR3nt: TGTGCCAGCAGCTTATTTGCACAGCGCTCCTATAATTCACCCCTCCACTTT
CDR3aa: CASSLFAQRSYNSPLHF

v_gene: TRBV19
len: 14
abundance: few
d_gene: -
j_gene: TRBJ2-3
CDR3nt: TGTGCCAGTAGTAGTATGGGGGGACCAGATACGCAGTATTTT
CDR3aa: CASSSMGGPDTQYF